One TCR beta chain is described in this entry. The antigen remains undetermined. TCRdb's table, derived via immunoSEQ multiplex PCR, lists solely in-frame clones and lacks some. In the table there are about 49,000 clones, roughly 53% of which are singletons. This entry is derived from a study of cytotoxic CD8 clonotypes in ibrutinib-treated CLL. Whole-study results and caveats: Clonality was elevated at ibrutinib response and had returned toward baseline at progression. Baseline values of clonality outstripped age-matched healthy donors and followed circulating CD8+ T-cell counts.

The germline V and J ends were trimmed by 4 bases and 1 base, with 11 bases remaining between them. Germline CDR1 is SGHRS and CDR2 is YFSETQ. This CDR3 comprises 14 residues. The TCR was taken from a human donor with chronic lymphocytic leukemia. The starting material was PBMCs, obtained after 12 months of ibrutinib treatment. V and J are TRBV5-1 and TRBJ2-5; D is uncertain. CDR3 amino acids: CASSLGPTQETQYF. The CDR3 DNA follows: TGCGCCAGCAGCCTAGGGCCCACCCAAGAGACCCAGTACTTC. The variable domain in full, completed from reference TRBV5-1 and TRBJ2-5, reads KAGVTQTPRYLIKTRGQQVTLSCSPISGHRSVSWYQQTPGQGLQFLFEYFSETQRNKGNFPGRFSGRQFSNSRSEMNVSTLELGDSALYLCASSLGPTQETQYFGPGTRLLVL.